The 23 T cell receptor beta chains below were found in one sample sequenced in a study of CD8 T cells in Susac syndrome. Random-hexamer reverse transcription was applied to roughly 0.5 to 1 ug RNA. TCRdb processed the immunoSEQ multiplex PCR reads anew with MiXCR; each CDR3 protein has one entry. Of more than 150,000 distinct CDR3 sequences in the sample, 90% to 95% were seen once. The sequencing sample was made of CD4+ T cells from PBMCs. These receptors originate from a human donor in good health.

The genes are TRBV7-2 and TRBJ1-2; maybe TRBD1 (6 bases). Per the germline V gene, CDR1 is SGHTA and CDR2 is FQGNSA. The CDR3 length is 15 residues. Trimming cost V 1 base and J 8 bases, with 17 bases left between them. Here the CDR3 DNA reads TGTGCCAGCAGCTTAGAGGGTGTTGGGGGCGGCGGCTACACCTTC. This codes for CASSLEGVGGGGYTF.

The chain recombines TRBV2 with TRBJ2-7; 7 nucleotides line up with TRBD1. Trimming removed 7 bases from V and 4 bases from J; junction bases left unmatched: 10. This CDR3 spans 14 amino acids. Germline loops: CDR1 SNHLY, CDR2 FYNNEI. The CDR3 DNA is TGTGCCAGCAATGACGCCGGGACAGCTTACGAGCAGTACTTC. This translates into CASNDAGTAYEQYF.

The V gene is TRBV28, the J gene TRBJ2-5; 8 nucleotides agree with TRBD2. Germline V gene data show CDR1 as MDHEN and CDR2 as SYDVKM. V lost 7 bases and J lost 5; bases outside the gene matches: 9. CDR3 length: 14 residues. The CDR3 coding sequence is TGTGCCAGCAACCCCACCGGGAGGGCTGAGACCCAGTACTTC. Translating it yields CASNPTGRAETQYF.

This clonotype was detected once. The chain uses TRBV21-1 and TRBJ2-5; TRBD1 is taken as the D call from the table, unchecked against the DNA. TRBV21-1 is noted as a pseudogene. CDR3 size: 15 residues. The CDR3 nucleotides are TGTGCCAGCAGCACCGGGACCGCGCTGAAAGAGACCCAGTACTTC. This encodes CASSTGTALKETQYF.

The chain is built from TRBV4-3 and TRBJ1-2, with 7 positions matching TRBD1. The CDR3 has 16 residues. Per the germline V gene, CDR1 is LGHNA and CDR2 is YSLEER. The V gene end was trimmed by 1 base and the J gene end by 6 bases; junction bases not matched to a gene: 11. The DNA of the CDR3 is TGCGCCAGCAGCCAAGTTTTCTCGTCAGGGGGACATGGCTACACCTTC. Protein: CASSQVFSSGGHGYTF.

The genes are TRBV7-8 and TRBJ1-1; D is ambiguous. Germline V lookup: CDR1 SGHVS, CDR2 FQNEAQ. This CDR3 is built from 13 residues. The V end was cut by 6 bases, the J end by 5 bases, with 13 bases between. CDR3 DNA sequence: TGTGCCAGCAGGGCGACTCGAAGGACTGAAGCTTTCTTT. This encodes CASRATRRTEAFF.

The chain has TRBV7-2 and TRBJ1-2; D ambiguous. The CDR3 extends over 13 amino acids. Trimming left V 5 bases short and J 8 bases short, with 15 bases between. Germline loops: CDR1 SGHTA, CDR2 FQGNSA. This CDR3 reads CASSPHMASGYTF. DNA for the CDR3: TGTGCCAGCAGCCCCCACATGGCGTCGGGCTACACCTTC.

This clonotype came up a few times. In nucleotides, the CDR3 is TGTGCCAGCAGTAAACAGGGCAGCCAGTACTTC. It is translated as CASSKQGSQYF. The V and J genes are TRBV12-3 or TRBV12-4 and TRBJ2-5; weak D call: TRBD1 (6 bases). This CDR3 has 11 residues. Trimming left V 5 bases short and J 10 bases short, with 11 bases between.

The gene calls are TRBV20-1 and TRBJ2-5; 12 positions agree with TRBD2. The CDR3 is 15 residues long. CDR1 is DFQATT, CDR2 SNEGSKA, per germline (reference sequence). V was pared by 3 bases and J by 7 bases, with 9 bases of the junction left unmatched. The CDR3 bases are TGCAGTGCTAGGTCGGCTAGCGGGGGGGCCGGGACCCAGTACTTC. It yields the protein CSARSASGGAGTQYF.

The chain has TRBV5-6 and TRBJ1-3, with D possibly matching TRBD1 (6 bases). This CDR3 has 15 residues. Trimming removed 2 bases from V and 0 bases from J, with 9 bases in between. From germline, CDR1 is SGHDT and CDR2 YYEEEE. DNA of the CDR3: TGTGCCAGCAGCTTACAGGGTATCTCTGGAAACACCATATATTTT. It is translated as CASSLQGISGNTIYF.

The V call is TRBV5-1, the J call TRBJ1-5; D possibly corresponds to TRBD1 (6 bases). Germline-derived CDR1 and CDR2 are SGHRS and YFSETQ. The CDR3 extends over 15 amino acids. V lost 1 base to trimming and J lost 5 bases, with 13 bases between them. The CDR3 DNA reads as TGCGCCAGCAGCTTGATACCGGGACAAGATCAGCCCCAGCATTTT. Translated: CASSLIPGQDQPQHF.

The chain joins TRBV18 to TRBJ1-2; possible D gene TRBD1, 6 bases. CDR1 and CDR2 (germline): KGHSH, LQKENI. This CDR3 spans 14 amino acids. V was trimmed by 3 bases and J by 0 bases, leaving 8 bases between them. The CDR3, as DNA: TGTGCCAGCTCACCCGACAGGACTAACTATGGCTACACCTTC. Translation gives CASSPDRTNYGYTF.

The genes are TRBV12-3 or TRBV12-4 and TRBJ2-2, with 8 bases identical to TRBD2. The CDR3 length is 14 residues. V shed 4 bases, J shed 6 bases, and the junction held 4 bases outside the gene matches. Here the CDR3 DNA reads TGTGCCAGCAGTTACATAGCGGGATCCGGGGAGCTGTTTTTT. This codes for CASSYIAGSGELFF.

The rearrangement uses TRBV5-1 and TRBJ2-7, with 7 bases lining up with TRBD1. J gave up 6 bases and V 0 bases, and 6 bases lay outside the gene matches. The length of the CDR3 is 14 residues. CDR1 and CDR2 from the germline V gene are SGHRS and YFSETQ. The CDR3 nucleotides are TGCGCCAGCAGCTTGGTACAGGGGTCGGGCGAGCAGTACTTC. Its protein is CASSLVQGSGEQYF.

The rearrangement links TRBV12-3 or TRBV12-4 to TRBJ2-7; tentative D call: TRBD2 (5 bases). The length of the CDR3 is 15 residues. Trimming left V 4 bases short and J 1 base short, with 14 bases between. This chain's CDR3 is CASSSVAGVSYEQYF. The CDR3 nucleotides read TGTGCCAGCAGTTCCGTTGCCGGGGTTTCCTACGAGCAGTACTTC.

This chain connects TRBV27 to TRBJ2-2; D gene uncertain. The germline gives CDR1 MNHEY, CDR2 SMNVEV (reference sequence). The CDR3 length is 13 residues. Trimming took off 3 bases at V and 6 bases at J, with 8 bases between the two ends. The CDR3 DNA sequence: TGTGCCAGCAGTTTGGCCCAACCCGGGGAGCTGTTTTTT. Its translation is CASSLAQPGELFF.

CDR3 amino acids: CASCRDRGLFEAFF. DNA of the CDR3: TGCGCCAGCTGCCGGGACAGGGGGCTTTTTGAAGCTTTCTTT. The rearrangement joins TRBV5-1 to TRBJ1-1; 12 nucleotides line up with TRBD1. Looked up from germline, CDR1 is SGHRS and CDR2 is YFSETQ. V gave up 7 bases and J gave up 7 bases; unmatched junction bases: 8. The length of the CDR3 is 14 residues.

The chain has TRBV5-1 and TRBJ2-3, with a possible D match to TRBD1 (6 bases). The germline CDR1 and CDR2 sequences are SGHRS and YFSETQ. V was cut by 0 bases and J by 4 bases, with 15 bases left in between. The CDR3 loop spans 16 amino acids. DNA for the CDR3: TGCGCCAGCAGCTTGGAATGGACAGAAGTTGCAGATACGCAGTATTTT. Translating gives CASSLEWTEVADTQYF.

The gene calls are TRBV12-5 and TRBJ1-3; D gene unclear. Germline-derived CDR1 and CDR2 are LGHNT and FRNRAP. The CDR3 contains 17 residues. Trimming took off 0 bases at V and 0 bases at J, with 12 bases between the two ends. CDR3 amino acids: CASGLVLGYGSGNTIYF. CDR3 in DNA: TGTGCTAGTGGTTTGGTACTTGGGTATGGCTCTGGAAACACCATATATTTT.

The rearrangement links TRBV6-5 to TRBJ1-5; 8 bases align to TRBD1. Germline V CDR1 and CDR2: MNHEY, SVGAGI. This CDR3 spans 15 amino acids. The J segment lost 3 bases and the V segment lost 0 bases, leaving 1 base of the junction unmatched. CDR3 sequence reads: CASSYSGQANQPQHF. The CDR3 coding sequence is TGTGCCAGCAGTTACTCGGGACAGGCCAATCAGCCCCAGCATTTT.

The CDR3 DNA follows: TGTGCCAGCTGGAGACAGGGCAGCTACGAGCAGTACTTC. Translating it yields CASWRQGSYEQYF. V gene TRBV6-1 combines with J gene TRBJ2-7, with 7 bases that match TRBD1. Trimming at V came to 8 bases and at J to 3 bases, leaving 7 bases not matched to a gene. Per the germline V gene, CDR1 is MNHNS and CDR2 is SASEGT. This CDR3 is 13 amino acids long.

The chain combines TRBV12-3 or TRBV12-4 with TRBJ2-6; possibly TRBD2 for D (7 bases). V lost 3 bases to trimming and J lost 0 bases, with 12 bases between them. CDR3 length: 17 residues. The CDR3 sequence: CASSLGGAFSGANVLTF. Written as DNA, the CDR3 is TGTGCCAGCAGTTTGGGGGGGGCCTTCTCTGGGGCCAACGTCCTGACTTTC.

J is TRBJ2-4 and V is TRBV11-2; D tentatively reads TRBD1 or TRBD2 (5 bases each). The CDR3 spans 15 residues. Germline assignment: CDR1 SGHAT and CDR2 FQNNGV. Between the trimmed V and J ends, which lost 3 bases and 7 bases, there was a span of 16 bases. In DNA, the CDR3 is TGTGCCAGCAGCTTCGGGACCGGGGTAGTCAACATTCAGTACTTC. Protein sequence: CASSFGTGVVNIQYF. Complete variable domain (other parts from reference TRBV11-2 and TRBJ2-4): EAGVAQSPRYKIIEKRQSVAFWCNPISGHATLYWYQQILGQGPKLLIQFQNNGVVDDSQLPKDRFSAERLKGVDSTLKIQPAKLEDSAVYLCASSFGTGVVNIQYFGAGTRLSVL.